The 27 T cell receptor beta chains presented below share a single source sample, sequenced in a study of cytomegalovirus exposure and HLA in healthy donors. In the PCR, 60 Vbeta and 13 Jbeta primers were used. This table comes from immunoSEQ multiplex PCR, and its TCRdb copy is limited to in-frame clones, with some not included. The sample has about 200,000 clones. Input material: PBMCs. These receptor sequences come from a girl aged 2 to 10 in good health and CMV-seropositive.

V and J are TRBV14 and TRBJ1-3, with D unresolved. Germline V gene data show CDR1 as SGHDN and CDR2 as FVKESK. This CDR3 contains 13 residues. V shed 2 bases and J shed 4 bases, with 6 bases lying between them. The CDR3 region is CASSQQAGNTIYF. CDR3 bases: TGTGCCAGCAGCCAACAGGCCGGAAACACCATATATTTT.

The chain combines TRBV5-4 with TRBJ2-2; unclear D gene. The CDR3 has 12 residues. Germline CDR1 reads SGHNT; CDR2 reads YYREEE (reference sequence). The germline V and J ends were trimmed by 3 bases and 4 bases, with 4 bases remaining between them. CDR3: CASSSVTGELFF. As DNA, the CDR3 is TGTGCCAGCAGCTCCGTCACCGGGGAGCTGTTTTTT.

The CDR3 sequence is CASSLSSSGRVAKNIQYF. DNA for the CDR3: TGTGCCAGCAGTCTGTCTTCTAGCGGGAGGGTAGCCAAAAACATTCAGTACTTC. J is TRBJ2-4 and V is TRBV28; the match to TRBD2 covers 12 bases. In germline, CDR1 is MDHEN, CDR2 SYDVKM. CDR3 length: 18 residues. The V gene end was trimmed by 5 bases and the J gene end by 0 bases; junction bases not matched to a gene: 8.

The V and J genes are TRBV5-1 and TRBJ1-2; 8 nucleotides line up with TRBD1. Trimming removed 0 bases from V and 2 bases from J; junction bases left unmatched: 3. The CDR3 is 15 amino acids. Germline-derived CDR1 and CDR2 are SGHRS and YFSETQ. The CDR3 nucleotides are TGCGCCAGCAGCTTGGCGGACAGGGCCAACTATGGCTACACCTTC. As protein: CASSLADRANYGYTF.

The V gene is TRBV18, the J gene TRBJ1-2; 7 bases line up with TRBD1. Per germline, CDR1 KGHSH and CDR2 LQKENI. This CDR3 is 15 amino acids long. Trimming removed 3 bases from V and 3 bases from J; junction bases left unmatched: 7. In DNA, the CDR3 is TGTGCCAGCTCACCCCCGGCAGGGGGTTACTATGGCTACACCTTC. Translated: CASSPPAGGYYGYTF.

V gene TRBV5-6 combines with J gene TRBJ2-1; 13 bases are shared with TRBD2. With 2 bases clipped from V and 8 bases from J, the junction kept 7 bases outside the gene matches. Germline V gene data show CDR1 as SGHDT and CDR2 as YYEEEE. This CDR3 is built from 16 residues. CDR3 DNA sequence: TGTGCCAGCAGCTTAGGACTAGCGGGAGTCAGCCATGAGCAGTTCTTC. Amino acids: CASSLGLAGVSHEQFF.

The chain links TRBV5-4 to TRBJ1-1; the match to TRBD1 covers 7 bases. The CDR3 is made up of 13 amino acids. The trim removed 5 bases at V and 4 bases at J, leaving 5 bases unmatched. Germline V gene lookup returns CDR1 SGHNT and CDR2 YYREEE (reference sequence). This chain's CDR3 is CASRFQGGTEAFF. In nucleotides, the CDR3 is TGTGCCAGCAGGTTTCAGGGGGGCACTGAAGCTTTCTTT.

V and J are TRBV13 and TRBJ2-3; D is undetermined. This CDR3 is 14 amino acids long. The V gene lost 0 bases and the J gene lost 2 bases, with 6 bases spanning the gap. Germline CDR1 is PRHDT and CDR2 is FYEKMQ (reference sequence). CDR3: CASSLGLHTDTQYF. The CDR3 DNA follows: TGTGCCAGCAGCTTAGGACTTCACACAGATACGCAGTATTTT.

The rearrangement joins TRBV28 to TRBJ2-7; TRBD1 agrees at 7 bases. Germline V gene sequence: CDR1 MDHEN, CDR2 SYDVKM. With 1 base clipped from V and 7 bases from J, the junction kept 13 bases outside the gene matches. The CDR3 is 16 amino acids. This CDR3 is CASSLSQSGGTGEQYF. CDR3 DNA: TGTGCCAGCAGTTTATCGCAGTCAGGGGGTACTGGGGAGCAGTACTTC.

J is TRBJ2-1 and V is TRBV5-1, with D perhaps matching TRBD2 (5 bases). The CDR3 loop spans 15 amino acids. Trimming took 3 bases from V and 1 from J, leaving 11 bases between them. The germline V gene encodes CDR1 SGHRS and CDR2 YFSETQ. Here the CDR3 DNA reads TGCGCCAGCAGCTCAGGAGGACGATCCTACAATGAGCAGTTCTTC. Residues: CASSSGGRSYNEQFF.

This chain joins TRBV11-2 and TRBJ2-2; unclear D gene. Germline lookup yields CDR1 SGHAT and CDR2 FQNNGV. The CDR3 totals 14 residues. Trimming pared 2 bases from V and 5 bases from J, leaving 9 bases between. The CDR3 loop is CASSLKTQTGELFF. The CDR3 DNA reads as TGTGCCAGCAGCTTAAAAACACAGACCGGGGAGCTGTTTTTT. The full variable domain, its missing parts supplied by reference TRBV11-2 and TRBJ2-2, is EAGVAQSPRYKIIEKRQSVAFWCNPISGHATLYWYQQILGQGPKLLIQFQNNGVVDDSQLPKDRFSAERLKGVDSTLKIQPAKLEDSAVYLCASSLKTQTGELFFGEGSRLTVL.

The chain is built from TRBV5-1 and TRBJ2-5, with TRBD1 matching 7 bases. The J call is uncertain, as TRBJ2-7 better fits the DNA end. This CDR3 is built from 14 residues. CDR1 is SGHRS, CDR2 YFSETQ, per germline. The CDR3, as DNA: TGCGCCAGCACCACCCGACAGGGTCAGGGCGAGCAGTACTTC. This gives the protein CASTTRQGQGEQYF.

The chain is built from TRBV19 and TRBJ2-7; a weak D match, TRBD2 (6 bases). The V end was cut by 4 bases, the J end by 1 base, with 17 bases between. The V gene's germline CDR1 is LNHDA and CDR2 SQIVND (reference sequence). CDR3 length: 16 residues. In DNA, the CDR3 is TGTGCCAGTAGTACGGACTCGATTAGCGGTTCCTACGAGCAGTACTTC. Protein product: CASSTDSISGSYEQYF.

This sequence joins TRBV27 and TRBJ1-1; D is possibly TRBD1 (6 bases). In germline, CDR1 is MNHEY, CDR2 SMNVEV (reference sequence). The V end was cut by 5 bases, the J end by 1 base, with 14 bases between. The CDR3 is 15 residues long. The CDR3 loop is CASSRGEGGNTEAFF. The CDR3 DNA is TGTGCCAGCAGTCGGGGTGAAGGGGGGAACACTGAAGCTTTCTTT.

This rearrangement joins TRBV29-1 to TRBJ1-1, with D perhaps matching TRBD1 (5 bases). The V and J ends lost 5 bases and 5 bases respectively, with 9 bases between them. This CDR3 spans 11 amino acids. Germline V lookup: CDR1 SQVTM, CDR2 ANQGSEA. CDR3 loop: CSVSGGTEAFF. The CDR3 DNA reads as TGCAGCGTTTCCGGGGGGACTGAAGCTTTCTTT.

The V gene is TRBV5-1, the J gene TRBJ2-5, with 12 bases aligning to TRBD1. Germline loops: CDR1 SGHRS, CDR2 YFSETQ. V dropped 4 bases and J dropped 5; count of bases not matched to a gene: 6. This CDR3 has 15 residues. The CDR3 protein is CASSPGTGGRETQYF. The CDR3, as DNA: TGCGCCAGCAGCCCCGGGACAGGGGGCCGTGAGACCCAGTACTTC.

The gene calls are TRBV6-5 and TRBJ2-1, with 11 bases identical to TRBD2. J was trimmed by 8 bases and V by 3 bases; bases with no gene match: 6. CDR3 length equals 15 residues. Germline CDR1 MNHEY, CDR2 SVGAGI. The CDR3 reads CASSYTSGSLDEQFF. CDR3 DNA sequence: TGTGCCAGCAGTTATACTAGCGGGAGTCTGGATGAGCAGTTCTTC.

The chain is built from TRBV9 and TRBJ2-1, with 12 bases aligning to TRBD2. The V segment lost 4 bases and the J segment 5 bases; nucleotides outside the gene matches: 4. The CDR3 contains 15 residues. Looked up from germline, CDR1 is SGDLS and CDR2 is YYNGEE. This CDR3 reads CASSPRTSGDNEQFF. CDR3 nucleotide sequence: TGTGCCAGCAGCCCCAGGACTAGCGGGGACAATGAGCAGTTCTTC.

The V gene is TRBV7-6, the J gene TRBJ2-1; weak D call: TRBD1 (5 bases). CDR3 length equals 15 residues. Germline V CDR1 and CDR2: SGHVS, FNYEAQ. Trimming removed 5 bases from V and 7 bases from J, with 18 bases in between. The CDR3 sequence: CASSPTTDPLNEQFF. The CDR3 DNA sequence: TGTGCCAGCAGCCCGACGACAGACCCTTTGAATGAGCAGTTCTTC.

The chain is built from TRBV5-1 and TRBJ1-4; D is perhaps TRBD1 (6 bases). The CDR3 length is 15 residues. Germline V gene data show CDR1 as SGHRS and CDR2 as YFSETQ. Trimming shortened V by 0 bases and J by 7 bases, and 13 bases separated the two germline ends. The CDR3 nucleotides read TGCGCCAGCAGCTTGGCACAGGGAGGGGTTGAAAAACTGTTTTTT. It translates to CASSLAQGGVEKLFF.

J is TRBJ1-2 and V is TRBV7-2, with a possible D match to TRBD1 (5 bases). Germline-derived CDR1 and CDR2 are SGHTA and FQGNSA. This CDR3 has 18 residues. V dropped 2 bases and J dropped 5 bases, with 24 bases sitting between them. CDR3 coding DNA: TGTGCCAGCAGCTTAACCCCCCAGGTCTTAATCGGGGGATATGGCTACACCTTC. Its protein is CASSLTPQVLIGGYGYTF.

The chain uses TRBV28 and TRBJ2-7; 8 positions agree with TRBD1. The CDR3 has 14 amino acids. V dropped 6 bases and J dropped 2; count of bases not matched to a gene: 6. Germline V CDR1 and CDR2: MDHEN, SYDVKM. CDR3 sequence (DNA): TGTGCCAGCAGCAGGGACAGGAGGCCCTACGAGCAGTACTTC. This gives the protein CASSRDRRPYEQYF.

On this clone itself: The junction shows a germline mismatch at one end, possibly a read error. The J gene is TRBJ2-3, the V gene TRBV5-6; maybe TRBD1 (6 bases). This CDR3 has 12 residues. Looked up from germline, CDR1 is SGHDT and CDR2 is YYEEEE. The CDR3: CASSLLTGTQYF. DNA of the CDR3: TGTGCCAGCAGCCTTTTGACAGGTACGCAGTATTTT.

The chain couples TRBV2 to TRBJ1-1; TRBD1 matches at 10 bases. Germline CDR1 is SNHLY and CDR2 is FYNNEI. CDR3 length: 17 residues. V dropped 6 bases and J dropped 0; count of bases not matched to a gene: 10. The CDR3 nucleotides are TGTGCCAGCAGCCCGGGGACAGGGGTGGGAATGAACACTGAAGCTTTCTTT. It encodes CASSPGTGVGMNTEAFF.

The rearrangement links TRBV5-5 to TRBJ1-5, with 9 bases matching TRBD1. Trimming took 0 bases from V and 4 from J; bases not matched to a gene: 2. CDR3 size: 15 residues. Germline lookup yields CDR1 SGHKS and CDR2 YYEKEE (reference sequence). CDR3 region: CASSLEGQGNQPQHF. The CDR3 DNA sequence: TGTGCCAGCAGCTTGGAGGGACAGGGAAATCAGCCCCAGCATTTT.

The chain has TRBV19 and TRBJ1-5; D gene unclear. Trimming left V 8 bases short and J 9 bases short, with 11 bases between. The CDR3 is 11 amino acids. Per the germline V gene, CDR1 is LNHDA and CDR2 is SQIVND (reference sequence). The CDR3 sequence: CASGERRPQHF. The CDR3 nucleotides are TGTGCCAGTGGAGAAAGACGGCCCCAGCATTTT.

The chain carries TRBV6-1 and TRBJ2-7; 9 nucleotides agree with TRBD2. V trimming: 2 bases; J trimming: 4 bases; junction bases outside the gene matches: 9. The CDR3 covers 16 residues. The germline V gene has CDR1 MNHNS and CDR2 SASEGT. The CDR3 region is CASSELGGRAPYEQYF. The CDR3 coding sequence is TGTGCCAGCAGTGAATTGGGCGGGAGGGCCCCGTACGAGCAGTACTTC.